The 6 T cell receptor beta chains presented below share a single source sample, sequenced in a study of identical twins. One entry per CDR3 protein results from TCRdb running MiXCR on the 5' RACE reads. The sample records 200,000 to 250,000 distinct CDR3 sequences, about 7.5% being singletons. These data were likewise used in another study, on yellow fever vaccine responses in identical twins.

The sample comprised memory (CD45RO+) T cells sorted from blood. These receptors originate from a woman under 30 in good health.

This clonotype was detected many times. The rearrangement joins TRBV7-2 to TRBJ2-7; a possible D gene is TRBD2 (6 bases). The CDR3 totals 15 residues. Trimming left V 2 bases short and J 4 bases short, with 15 bases between. Germline CDR1 SGHTA, CDR2 FQGNSA. For the CDR3, the DNA is TGTGCCAGCAGCTTACACGGGGGACCGATATACGAGCAGTACTTC. This encodes CASSLHGGPIYEQYF.

This clonotype occurred many times. This chain links TRBV7-2 with TRBJ2-2; 8 nucleotides match TRBD2. The length of the CDR3 is 15 residues. From germline, CDR1 is SGHTA and CDR2 FQGNSA. V gave up 4 bases and J gave up 5 bases; unmatched junction bases: 6. This chain's CDR3 is CASSSFRGGTGELFF. The CDR3, as DNA: TGTGCCAGCAGCTCCTTCCGGGGGGGGACCGGGGAGCTGTTTTTT.

This clonotype was picked up many times. The chain carries TRBV5-1 and TRBJ2-3, with D hard to call. CDR3 length: 13 amino acids. Looked up from germline, CDR1 is SGHRS and CDR2 is YFSETQ. The V end was cut by 1 base, the J end by 1 base, with 4 bases between. In DNA form, the CDR3 reads TGCGCCAGCAGCTTGCCGGGCACAGATACGCAGTATTTT. Encoded protein: CASSLPGTDTQYF.

This clonotype was picked up many times. The chain recombines TRBV3-1 with TRBJ1-5; 7 bases agree with TRBD1. The trim removed 2 bases at V and 6 bases at J, leaving 7 bases unmatched. This CDR3 has 15 amino acids. The germline V gene has CDR1 LGHDT and CDR2 YNNKEL (reference sequence). CDR3: CASSQLGQSPQPQHF. The CDR3 DNA follows: TGTGCCAGCAGCCAATTGGGACAGTCGCCTCAGCCCCAGCATTTT.

This clonotype was seen at least ten times. The chain employs TRBV20-1 and TRBJ2-3, with TRBD2 matching 8 bases. The trim removed 6 bases at V and 0 bases at J, leaving 8 bases unmatched. The CDR3 is made up of 15 amino acids. Per germline, CDR1 DFQATT and CDR2 SNEGSKA (reference sequence). DNA for the CDR3: TGCAGTGCCGGGGGGACTAGTCTCAGCACAGATACGCAGTATTTT. Its protein product is CSAGGTSLSTDTQYF.

This clonotype came up a few times. The chain couples TRBV3-1 to TRBJ2-6, with D unresolved. Germline CDR1 LGHDT, CDR2 YNNKEL (reference sequence). V lost 2 bases to trimming and J lost 2 bases, with 7 bases between them. This CDR3 is 15 amino acids long. CDR3 sequence (DNA): TGTGCCAGCAGCCAAAGGCCAGCTGGGGCCAACGTCCTGACTTTC. Protein product: CASSQRPAGANVLTF.